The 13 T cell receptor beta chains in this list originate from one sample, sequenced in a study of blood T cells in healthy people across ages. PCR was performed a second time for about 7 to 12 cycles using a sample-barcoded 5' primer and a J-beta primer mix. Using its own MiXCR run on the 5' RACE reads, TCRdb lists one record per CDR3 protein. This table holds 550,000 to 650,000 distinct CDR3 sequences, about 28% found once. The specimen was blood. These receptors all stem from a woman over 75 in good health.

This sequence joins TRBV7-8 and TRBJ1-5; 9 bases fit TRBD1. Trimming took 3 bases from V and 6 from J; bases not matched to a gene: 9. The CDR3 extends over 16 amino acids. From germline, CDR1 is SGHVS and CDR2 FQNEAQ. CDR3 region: CASSFLGQGKGQPQHF. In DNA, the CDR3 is TGTGCCAGCAGCTTTCTGGGACAGGGTAAAGGTCAGCCCCAGCATTTT.

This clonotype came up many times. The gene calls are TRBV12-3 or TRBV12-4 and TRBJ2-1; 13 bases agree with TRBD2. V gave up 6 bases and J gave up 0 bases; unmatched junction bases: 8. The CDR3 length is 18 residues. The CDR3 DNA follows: TGTGCCAGCAGGATACTAGCGGGGGGGCAAACCTCCTACAATGAGCAGTTCTTC. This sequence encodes CASRILAGGQTSYNEQFF.

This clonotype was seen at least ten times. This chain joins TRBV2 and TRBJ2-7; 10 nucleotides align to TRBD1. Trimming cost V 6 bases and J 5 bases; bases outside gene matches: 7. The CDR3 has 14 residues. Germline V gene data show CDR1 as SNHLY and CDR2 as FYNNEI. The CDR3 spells CASRQDRGVDEQYF. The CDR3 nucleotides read TGTGCCAGCAGACAGGACAGGGGGGTCGACGAGCAGTACTTC.

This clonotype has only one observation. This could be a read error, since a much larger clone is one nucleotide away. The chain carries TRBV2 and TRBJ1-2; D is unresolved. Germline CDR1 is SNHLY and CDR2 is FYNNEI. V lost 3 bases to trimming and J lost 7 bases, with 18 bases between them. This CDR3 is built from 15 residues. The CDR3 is CASSDRGSGRSGYTF. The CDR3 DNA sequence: TGTGCCAGCAGTGACCGCGGGAGCGGCCGTTCTGGCTACACCTTC.

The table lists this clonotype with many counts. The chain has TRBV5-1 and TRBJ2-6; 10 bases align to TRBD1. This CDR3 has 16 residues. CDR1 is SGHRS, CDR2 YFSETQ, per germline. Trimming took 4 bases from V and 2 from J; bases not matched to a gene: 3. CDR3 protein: CASSRGTGAGANVLTF. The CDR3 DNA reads TGCGCCAGCAGCCGCGGGACAGGGGCTGGGGCCAACGTCCTGACTTTC.

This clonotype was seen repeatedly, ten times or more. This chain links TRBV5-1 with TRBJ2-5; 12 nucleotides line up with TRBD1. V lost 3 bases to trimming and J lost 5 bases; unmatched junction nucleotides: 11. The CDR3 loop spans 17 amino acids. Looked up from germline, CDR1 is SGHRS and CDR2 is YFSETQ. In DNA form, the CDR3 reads TGCGCCAGCAGCTCTGGTCGGGACAGGGGGCGCAGGGAGACCCAGTACTTC. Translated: CASSSGRDRGRRETQYF.

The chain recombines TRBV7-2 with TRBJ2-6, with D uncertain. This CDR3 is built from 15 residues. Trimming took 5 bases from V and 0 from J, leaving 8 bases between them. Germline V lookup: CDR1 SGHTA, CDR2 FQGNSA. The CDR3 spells CASSAVASGANVLTF. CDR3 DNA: TGTGCCAGCAGCGCAGTAGCCTCTGGGGCCAACGTCCTGACTTTC.

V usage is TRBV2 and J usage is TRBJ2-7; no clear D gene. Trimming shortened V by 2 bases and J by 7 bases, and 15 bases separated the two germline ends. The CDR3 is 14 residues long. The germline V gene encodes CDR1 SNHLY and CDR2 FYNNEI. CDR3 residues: CASSELVVHNEQYF. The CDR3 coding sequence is TGTGCCAGCAGTGAATTGGTGGTGCACAATGAGCAGTACTTC.

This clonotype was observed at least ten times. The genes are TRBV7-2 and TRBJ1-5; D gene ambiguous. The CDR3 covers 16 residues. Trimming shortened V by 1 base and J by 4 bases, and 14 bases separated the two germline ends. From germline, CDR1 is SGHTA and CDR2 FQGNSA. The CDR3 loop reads CASSLDVVSPNQPQHF. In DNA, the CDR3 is TGTGCCAGCAGCTTAGATGTCGTAAGCCCAAATCAGCCCCAGCATTTT.

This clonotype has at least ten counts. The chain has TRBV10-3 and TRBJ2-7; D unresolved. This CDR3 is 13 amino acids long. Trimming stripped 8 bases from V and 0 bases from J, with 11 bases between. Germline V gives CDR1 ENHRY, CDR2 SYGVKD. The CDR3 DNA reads TGTGCCATCCGAACGGCGAGCTCCTACGAGCAGTACTTC. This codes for CAIRTASSYEQYF.

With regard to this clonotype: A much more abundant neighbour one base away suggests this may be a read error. CDR3 loop: CASSFSMNTEVFF. Written as DNA, the CDR3 is TGTGCCAGCAGTTTTTCCATGAACACTGAAGTTTTCTTT. The V call is TRBV12-3 or TRBV12-4, the J call TRBJ1-1; D is ambiguous. The CDR3 is made up of 13 amino acids.

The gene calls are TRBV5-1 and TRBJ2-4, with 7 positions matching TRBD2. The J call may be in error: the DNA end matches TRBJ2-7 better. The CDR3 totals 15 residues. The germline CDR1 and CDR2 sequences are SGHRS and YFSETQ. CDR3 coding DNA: TGCGCCAGCAGCTTCGAGCGGGAAGGACCCTACGAGCAGTACTTC. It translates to CASSFEREGPYEQYF.

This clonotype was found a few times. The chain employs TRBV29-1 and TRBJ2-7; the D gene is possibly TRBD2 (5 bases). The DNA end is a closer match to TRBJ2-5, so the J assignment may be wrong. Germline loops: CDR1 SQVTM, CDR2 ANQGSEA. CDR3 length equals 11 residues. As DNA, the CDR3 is TGCAGCGTTGTTAGAGGGGAGACCCAGTACTTC. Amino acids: CSVVRGETQYF.